These T cell receptor beta chains were read from a single sample in a study of CD8 T cells in Susac syndrome. TCRdb independently ran MiXCR on the immunoSEQ multiplex PCR reads; one entry per CDR3 protein. Among 160,000 or so distinct CDR3 sequences, 94% were seen once, and the ten largest hold roughly 0.099%. Sequencing was performed on CD4+ T cells from PBMCs. The receptors were gathered from a human donor with multiple sclerosis. CDR3s include the opening cysteine and the closing phenylalanine or tryptophan. The D gene is left open where the match is weak. For some rows the clone size is stated as once, few or many, or as a class when expanded; others skip it.

>TRBJ1-2|.|TRBV7-9|.
TGTGCCAGCAGCTTGGCGGCAAGTGGCTACACCTTC
CASSLAASGYTF
>TRBJ2-5|TRBD2|TRBV20-1|.
TGCAGTGCTGACCTAGCGGGAAGAGAGACCCAGTACTTC
CSADLAGRETQYF
>TRBJ2-3|TRBD1|TRBV5-4|.
TGTGCCAGCAGCTCACAGGGACAGGGAAAAGATACGCAGTATTTT
CASSSQGQGKDTQYF
>TRBJ1-4|.|TRBV27|.
TGTGCCAGCAGCGGGGGGGTTTCAGACTACCAAAAACTGTTTTTT
CASSGGVSDYQKLFF
>TRBJ2-1|.|TRBV3-1|.
TGTGCCAGCAGCCCGCAAGGGTTCGACAATGAGCAGTTCTTC
CASSPQGFDNEQFF
>TRBJ1-1|TRBD1|TRBV7-9|.
TGTGCCAGCAGCTTATCGCGACAGGGAACTGAAGTTTTCTTT
CASSLSRQGTEVFF
>TRBJ2-2|TRBD1|TRBV19|.
TGTGCCACTTCTAGGACAGGGATTGACACCGGGGAGCTGTTTTTT
CATSRTGIDTGELFF
>TRBJ1-4|.|TRBV7-9|.
TGTGCCAGCAGCTTGGCAGGGACTGAAAAACTGTTTTTT
CASSLAGTEKLFF
>TRBJ2-7|TRBD2|TRBV5-1|.
TGCGCCAGCAGCGCCGGGACTAGCGGGTTGGGGCCCTACGAGCAGTACTTC
CASSAGTSGLGPYEQYF
>TRBJ1-4|TRBD1|TRBV30|.
TGTGCCTGGAGTGCATACACAGGGGGCTGGGAAAAACTGTTTTTT
CAWSAYTGGWEKLFF
>TRBJ2-7|.|TRBV5-6|.
TGTGCCCCCCCCGGGAGCGAGCAGTACTTC
CAPPGSEQYF
>TRBJ2-7|.|TRBV18|.
TGTGCCAGCTCACCACCAGGCGAGCCGAACGAGCAGTACTTC
CASSPPGEPNEQYF
>TRBJ2-3|.|TRBV20-1|once
TGCAGTGCTAAGCATCAGGCTCGCACAGATACGCAGTATTTT
CSAKHQARTDTQYF
>TRBJ2-1|.|TRBV11-2|.
TGTGCCAGCAGATGGGCGGGGAACCGGGAGTTCTTC
CASRWAGNREFF
>TRBJ1-2|.|TRBV20-1|.
TGCAGTGCTAGAGATCGTGGCTACACCTTC
CSARDRGYTF
>TRBJ1-5|.|TRBV15|.
TGTGCCACCAGCAGAGTCAGACAGGCTGAGGTTGGGGTTTATAGCAATCAGCCCCAGCATTTT
CATSRVRQAEVGVYSNQPQHF
>TRBJ1-1|.|TRBV4-1|.
TGCGCCAGCAGCGCGAACCACAGGGCCCCTGAAGCTTTCTTT
CASSANHRAPEAFF